This is a list of T cell receptor beta chains from one sample in a study of blood T cell repertoires in COVID-19. Sequenced by immunoSEQ multiplex PCR; TCRdb stores in-frame clones only, minus some. The repertoire holds 410,000 or so clones, with 89% as singletons. Sequences were obtained from peripheral blood. These receptors came from a woman in her thirties or forties with COVID-19, enrolled during active disease. Each CDR3 is given with its conserved first and last residue. The order of the fields is D gene, V gene, J gene, clone size, CDR3 DNA, CDR3 protein. D genes are given only for firm matches. Size tells how often a clone was seen (once, few, many) or the class of an expanded clone, and some rows leave it out.

D gene: TRBD1
V gene: TRBV4-3
J gene: TRBJ2-6
clone size: .
CDR3 DNA: TGCGCCAGCAGCCGGGGACAGGGGGCTGGGGCCAACGTCCTGACTTTC
CDR3 protein: CASSRGQGAGANVLTF

D gene: .
V gene: TRBV7-3
J gene: TRBJ1-1
clone size: .
CDR3 DNA: TGTGCCAGCAGCTTAGGGGCAGGGTTGAACACTGAAGCTTTCTTT
CDR3 protein: CASSLGAGLNTEAFF

D gene: TRBD1
V gene: TRBV7-2
J gene: TRBJ1-6
clone size: .
CDR3 DNA: TGTGCCAGCATCGGTACAGGGGCAGCAAGAGGAGCCCTCCACTTT
CDR3 protein: CASIGTGAARGALHF

D gene: TRBD1
V gene: TRBV29-1
J gene: TRBJ2-3
clone size: .
CDR3 DNA: TGCAGCGTTGAGGCTTTAGGACAGGGAAGTAGAGCAGATACGCAGTATTTT
CDR3 protein: CSVEALGQGSRADTQYF

D gene: TRBD1
V gene: TRBV18
J gene: TRBJ2-5
clone size: once
CDR3 DNA: TGTGCCAGCTCACCGCAACTGGGACAGGGGACAGAGACCCAGTACTTC
CDR3 protein: CASSPQLGQGTETQYF

D gene: TRBD2
V gene: TRBV29-1
J gene: TRBJ2-1
clone size: .
CDR3 DNA: TGCAGCGTTAATGGACTAGCGGAGTACTACAATGAGCAGTTCTTC
CDR3 protein: CSVNGLAEYYNEQFF

D gene: TRBD1
V gene: TRBV7-8
J gene: TRBJ2-3
clone size: .
CDR3 DNA: TGTGCCAGCAGCTTAGAGGTCGGGACAGGGGTTGGCACAGATACGCAGTATTTT
CDR3 protein: CASSLEVGTGVGTDTQYF

D gene: .
V gene: TRBV7-9
J gene: TRBJ2-1
clone size: .
CDR3 DNA: TGTGCCAGCAGCCCTCTTGGTGTAGGGGCGCAGCTCAATGAGCAGTTCTTC
CDR3 protein: CASSPLGVGAQLNEQFF

D gene: .
V gene: TRBV29-1
J gene: TRBJ1-1
clone size: .
CDR3 DNA: TGCAGCGTTGAGGAGGGGATGAACACTGAAGCTTTCTTT
CDR3 protein: CSVEEGMNTEAFF

D gene: .
V gene: TRBV9
J gene: TRBJ2-2
clone size: .
CDR3 DNA: TGTGCCAGCAGCGCCAGGTCCAACGGGGAGCTGTTTTTT
CDR3 protein: CASSARSNGELFF

D gene: .
V gene: TRBV28
J gene: TRBJ1-1
clone size: .
CDR3 DNA: TGTGCCAGCAGACGGGGGAGCACTGAAGCTTTCTTT
CDR3 protein: CASRRGSTEAFF

D gene: TRBD1
V gene: TRBV19
J gene: TRBJ2-7
clone size: .
CDR3 DNA: TGTGCCACCAGGACAGGGTATAAGCAGTACTTC
CDR3 protein: CATRTGYKQYF

D gene: TRBD1
V gene: TRBV2
J gene: TRBJ2-6
clone size: .
CDR3 DNA: TGTGCCAGCAGGGGACAGTACTGGTCTGGGGCCAACGTCCTGACTTTC
CDR3 protein: CASRGQYWSGANVLTF

D gene: .
V gene: TRBV7-8
J gene: TRBJ2-1
clone size: few
CDR3 DNA: TGTGCCAGCAGCCCAGGTACGGTTAGCTCCTACAATGAGCAGTTCTTC
CDR3 protein: CASSPGTVSSYNEQFF

D gene: TRBD1
V gene: TRBV7-3
J gene: TRBJ2-3
clone size: .
CDR3 DNA: TGTGCCAGCAGCGCGACAGGGGGGCCCACAGATACGCAGTATTTT
CDR3 protein: CASSATGGPTDTQYF

D gene: .
V gene: TRBV6-2/TRBV6-3
J gene: TRBJ1-2
clone size: .
CDR3 DNA: TGTGCCAGCAGTTACATCGGACTCTATGGCTACACCTTC
CDR3 protein: CASSYIGLYGYTF

D gene: .
V gene: TRBV29-1
J gene: TRBJ2-5
clone size: .
CDR3 DNA: TGCAGCGGTGAGGGGGGGACATCCCAAGAGACCCAGTACTTC
CDR3 protein: CSGEGGTSQETQYF

D gene: .
V gene: TRBV19
J gene: TRBJ2-7
clone size: .
CDR3 DNA: TGTGCCAGTAGTATCACGACAGTCTACGAGCAGTACTTC
CDR3 protein: CASSITTVYEQYF

D gene: TRBD1
V gene: TRBV6-5
J gene: TRBJ1-2
clone size: .
CDR3 DNA: TGTGCCAGCAGTTTCCAGGGGGCGATTGGCTACACCTTC
CDR3 protein: CASSFQGAIGYTF

D gene: .
V gene: TRBV6-5
J gene: TRBJ1-1
clone size: .
CDR3 DNA: TGTGCCAGCAGTTATCTCGGGGAAACTGAAGCTTTCTTT
CDR3 protein: CASSYLGETEAFF

D gene: TRBD1
V gene: TRBV7-3
J gene: TRBJ2-7
clone size: .
CDR3 DNA: TGTGCCAGCAGCTTATCCGGGACAGGGAGGGAGCAGTACTTC
CDR3 protein: CASSLSGTGREQYF

D gene: .
V gene: TRBV11-3
J gene: TRBJ2-1
clone size: .
CDR3 DNA: TGTGCCAGCAGCTTAAACAGTGTGGGCAATGAGCAGTTCTTC
CDR3 protein: CASSLNSVGNEQFF

D gene: .
V gene: TRBV18
J gene: TRBJ1-6
clone size: .
CDR3 DNA: TGTGCCAGCTCACCCGTGGGAGAGGGCTCACCCCTCCACTTT
CDR3 protein: CASSPVGEGSPLHF

D gene: TRBD2
V gene: TRBV10-3
J gene: TRBJ2-2
clone size: .
CDR3 DNA: TGTGCCGCAAGACCGGGACTAGCGGCTTACACCGGGGAGCTGTTTTTT
CDR3 protein: CAARPGLAAYTGELFF

D gene: TRBD2
V gene: TRBV7-8
J gene: TRBJ2-7
clone size: .
CDR3 DNA: TGTGCCAGCAGCCAACTTGTCGTAGCGGGAGCGCTCCGGAGTTCCTACGAGCAGTACTTC
CDR3 protein: CASSQLVVAGALRSSYEQYF

D gene: .
V gene: TRBV5-1
J gene: TRBJ1-2
clone size: .
CDR3 DNA: TGCGCCAGCAGCTTGGCCGGGATGTCTGGCTACACCTTC
CDR3 protein: CASSLAGMSGYTF

D gene: TRBD1
V gene: TRBV28
J gene: TRBJ1-6
clone size: .
CDR3 DNA: TGTGCCAGCAGTCACGCCGGGACAGGATGGTATTCACCCCTCCACTTT
CDR3 protein: CASSHAGTGWYSPLHF

D gene: .
V gene: TRBV29-1
J gene: TRBJ1-4
clone size: .
CDR3 DNA: TGCAGCGTTGCCACAGGGATAAGTAGGCTGTTTTTT
CDR3 protein: CSVATGISRLFF

D gene: .
V gene: TRBV4-3
J gene: TRBJ2-5
clone size: once
CDR3 DNA: TGCGCCAGCAGCCAAGAGGCGGCAGGGGCAGAGGTACCAGAGACCCAGTACTTC
CDR3 protein: CASSQEAAGAEVPETQYF

D gene: .
V gene: TRBV28
J gene: TRBJ1-6
clone size: once
CDR3 DNA: TGTGCCAGCAGTTTCGAACCTATTAGCTCCTATAATTCACCCCTCCACTTT
CDR3 protein: CASSFEPISSYNSPLHF

D gene: TRBD2
V gene: TRBV5-1
J gene: TRBJ2-2
clone size: .
CDR3 DNA: TGCGCCAGCAGCTTGGTGTTAGCGGGACTTAACACCGGGGAGCTGTTTTTT
CDR3 protein: CASSLVLAGLNTGELFF

D gene: .
V gene: TRBV5-4
J gene: TRBJ2-1
clone size: .
CDR3 DNA: TGTGCCAGCAGCTCGGACCAGGGCGATGAGCAGTTCTTC
CDR3 protein: CASSSDQGDEQFF

D gene: .
V gene: TRBV7-9
J gene: TRBJ2-7
clone size: .
CDR3 DNA: TGTGCCAGCAGCTCCTCCGGGACTCCGAACTACGAGCAGTACTTC
CDR3 protein: CASSSSGTPNYEQYF

D gene: .
V gene: TRBV5-1
J gene: TRBJ2-3
clone size: .
CDR3 DNA: TGCGCCAGCAGCTTGGGGCGGGGCGTCGGCACAGATACGCAGTATTTT
CDR3 protein: CASSLGRGVGTDTQYF

D gene: .
V gene: TRBV5-1
J gene: TRBJ2-1
clone size: .
CDR3 DNA: TGCGCCAGCAGCTTGGCCGCGGAATACAATGAGCAGTTCTTC
CDR3 protein: CASSLAAEYNEQFF